This TCR beta chain is drawn from a study of T cells after yellow fever vaccination (dated by TCRdb to the late 2010s). Looking at the study overall: The SMART-Seq v4 Ultra Low Input RNA kit was used to prepare libraries from fractions with low cell numbers. To track T-cell clones before and after primary and booster YFV17D yellow fever vaccination, bulk TCR alpha and beta repertoires were sequenced longitudinally. Two healthy male donors, one aged 18 to 30 and one aged 30 to 39 years, were included in the cohort. Blood samples were taken at several timepoints before and after primary and secondary immunization, and bulk PBMC replicates and cell subsets were isolated.

General findings and caveats noted by the study authors: Most clones expanded after primary vaccination were re-detected after the booster (around 96% of CD4 and more than 70% of CD8), suggesting broad memory maintenance. Compared with the primary T-cell response, the secondary T-cell response was weaker but faster, peaking on day 5 rather than day 15. A small fraction of clonotypes appeared in both the CD4 and CD8 compartments, likely as a result of convergent recombination. Only two donors were included in the study, so the extent to which the findings can be generalized is limited. Computational filtering was required because FACS-sorted repertoires could contain abundant contaminating clonotypes from the bulk population.

The treatment or condition label here, explained by the study, means: live attenuated yellow fever vaccine strain. At each blood-draw timepoint, two biological replicates of bulk PBMCs were obtained. A standard Ficoll-Paque protocol was used to isolate PBMCs from peripheral blood. TriZol was used to extract RNA from bulk PBMCs, from CD4 and CD8 fractions, and from dextramer-positive and dextramer-negative fractions. From the cysteine up to the phenylalanine, the CDR3 has a length of 14 residues. Only the CDR3 portion is preserved as DNA: 42 bases, with reading frame beginning at the first base. V has 6 bases trimmed and J has 3 bases trimmed; junction bases matching no gene number 4. In the germline V gene, CDR1 corresponds to MNHEY and CDR2 to SVGEGT. Data came from an Illumina NovaSeq 6000. TCR cDNA was made using 5'RACE template switching, a step that added a universal primer site and unique molecular identifiers. cDNA synthesis was primed from both the TCR alpha and TCR beta constant segments. Two PCR steps were used to amplify libraries, with sample barcodes and sequencing adapters being added in the second step. Sequencing of libraries was done on Illumina HiSeq 2500 (2x100 bp) or NovaSeq (2x150 bp). The study's own analysis went as follows. Reads were demultiplexed and collapsed into UMI consensus sequences with MIGEC, and V(D)J alignment was performed with MiXCR. Vaccine-responding clonotypes were defined with edgeR using replicate PBMC samples, requiring FDR below 0.01 and a log2 fold change above 5 up to day 15. Bulk clonotypes were assigned CD4 or CD8 identity according to which sequenced CD4 or CD8 repertoire held them at higher abundance. TCRdb handled the public reads itself, with Q25 trimming in fastp and clone calling in MiXCR, and kept productive beta chains. Entries are consolidated by CDR3 protein sequence, retaining the most common genes and DNA. TCRdb's processing, not the study's, gives the V and J calls here. Recorded for this sample are around 310,000 distinct CDR3 sequences; approximately 4.2% of them occurred a single time. Clones ranked in the top ten supply about 24% of the sample.

Details on this clonotype: The target of this receptor is not known. Per-base qualities were not stored, and no clone one base away is much larger.

The TCR sequence derives from a man between 18 and 35 years old who received the YFV17D yellow fever vaccine. The sequence links TRBV6-2 or TRBV6-3 to TRBJ2-2, with TRBD2 identical over 7 junction bases. Sample: PBMCs, taken 5 days after the yellow fever booster vaccination. At the DNA level, the sequence is TGTGCCAGCAGGTTTCTAGCGGACACCGGGGAGCTGTTTTTT. It specifies CASRFLADTGELFF.